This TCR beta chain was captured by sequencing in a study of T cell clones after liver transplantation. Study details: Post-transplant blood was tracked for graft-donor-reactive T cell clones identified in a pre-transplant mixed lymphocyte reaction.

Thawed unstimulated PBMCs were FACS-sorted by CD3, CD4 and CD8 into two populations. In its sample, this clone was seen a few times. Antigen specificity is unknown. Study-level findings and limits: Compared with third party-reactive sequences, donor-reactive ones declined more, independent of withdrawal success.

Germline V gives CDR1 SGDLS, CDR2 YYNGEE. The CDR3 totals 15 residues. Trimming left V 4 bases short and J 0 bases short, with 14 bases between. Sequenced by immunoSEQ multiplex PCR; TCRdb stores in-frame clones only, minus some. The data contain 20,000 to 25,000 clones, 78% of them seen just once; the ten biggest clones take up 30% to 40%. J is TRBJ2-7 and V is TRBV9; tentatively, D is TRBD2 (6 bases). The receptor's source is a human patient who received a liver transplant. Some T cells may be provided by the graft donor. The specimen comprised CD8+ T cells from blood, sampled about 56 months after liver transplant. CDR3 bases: TGTGCCAGCAGCTTAGAGGGACTGAGCTCCTACGAGCAGTACTTC. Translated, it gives CASSLEGLSSYEQYF.